This is a list of T cell receptor beta chains from one sample in a study of T cell responses to AZD1222 COVID-19 vaccine. Some clones are missing from TCRdb's copy, which holds only in-frame ones; the method was immunoSEQ multiplex PCR. In the table there are more than 110,000 clones, around nine tenths of which are singletons. The sample in question was peripheral blood, obtained on day 0 of AZD1222 vaccination. The source of these receptors is an adult in good health. Both conserved end residues are trimmed from each CDR3.

CDR3aa,v_gene
ASTFDRRGTEAF,TRBV10-2
ASSENAANTEAF,TRBV6-1
ASRPGPMMAEAF,TRBV19
ASSFQGDEKLF,TRBV5-1
ASSYSGELNYGYT,TRBV6-2/TRBV6-3
ASSLDFSGQGDEKLF,TRBV11-2
ATSKDLADTQY,TRBV24-1
ASSLGVGTNYGYT,TRBV5-4
ASSPLSYGYT,TRBV19
ASSSGTSGNTIY,TRBV5-4
ASSLAFSTEAF,TRBV11-3
ASSDQGPSTDTQY,TRBV5-5
ASSSQLGSALRGYT,TRBV7-9
ASSPRQVSYEQY,TRBV3-1/TRBV3-2
ASSIDAVNTEAF,TRBV19
ASSLSFPGHSSTDTQY,TRBV27
AISIRETEAGELF,TRBV10-3
ASSYQGGGSGNTIY,TRBV6-6
AWDRGELEKLF,TRBV30
ASSPYGPGRDLPTYNEQF,TRBV7-7
ASSLKDAVGTALYEQY,TRBV7-2
ASSIKAGVNTGELF,TRBV19
ASSQEVGLSNYGYT,TRBV4-2
ASSPDLAGPQETQY,TRBV11-2
ASSSLGTGAYEQY,TRBV9
ASSLEVFDTSPYGYT,TRBV7-8
ASSQLTEYEQY,TRBV4-1
ASSLASGGAEEQF,TRBV7-2
ASSPRTGGNSPLH,TRBV7-9